This TCR beta chain came from a study of blood T cell repertoires in COVID-19. Study background: Acute-phase and convalescent COVID-19 samples originated in the United States, Italy and Spain. PBMCs, B-cell-depleted T cells, or T cells provided the cDNA or gDNA that made up the material.

Germline CDR1 and CDR2: MNHEY and SVGAGI. V was clipped by 5 bases and J by 3 bases; unmatched bases: 4. This CDR3 region has 14 residues. Authors' processing steps: Reference gene primer amplification in the assay estimated nucleated cell counts. The assay was immunoSEQ multiplex PCR, and TCRdb's table has in-frame clones only and misses some. That table gives V, J and clone size, and the DNA gave D and trimming. The sample consists of roughly 30,000 clones, roughly 85% of them appearing once. The receptor's source is a human donor in a cohort sampled during active COVID-19. The chain links TRBV6-5 to TRBJ1-2; 9 positions agree with TRBD1. The sequenced sample was peripheral blood. The CDR3 reads CASSTGTGYYGYTF. The CDR3 bases are TGTGCCAGCAGTACGGGGACAGGGTACTATGGCTACACCTTC.